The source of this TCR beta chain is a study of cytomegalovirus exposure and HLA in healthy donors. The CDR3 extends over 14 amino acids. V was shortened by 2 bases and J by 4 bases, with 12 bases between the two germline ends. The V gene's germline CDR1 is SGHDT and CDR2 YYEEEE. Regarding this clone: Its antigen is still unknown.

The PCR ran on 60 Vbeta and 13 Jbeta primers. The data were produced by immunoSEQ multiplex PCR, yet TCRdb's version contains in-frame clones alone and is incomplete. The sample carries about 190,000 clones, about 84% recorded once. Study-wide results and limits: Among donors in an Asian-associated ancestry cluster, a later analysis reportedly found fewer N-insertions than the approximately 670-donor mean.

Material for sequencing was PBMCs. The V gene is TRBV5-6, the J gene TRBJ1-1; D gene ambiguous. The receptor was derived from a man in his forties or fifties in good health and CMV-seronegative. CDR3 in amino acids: CASSLGAHGTEAFF. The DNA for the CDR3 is TGTGCCAGCAGCTTAGGAGCCCATGGCACTGAAGCTTTCTTT. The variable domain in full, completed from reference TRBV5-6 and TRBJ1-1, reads DAGVTQSPTHLIKTRGQQVTLRCSPKSGHDTVSWYQQALGQGPQFIFQYYEEEERQRGNFPDRFSGHQFPNYSSELNVNALLLGDSALYLCASSLGAHGTEAFFGQGTRLTVV.